This T cell receptor (beta chain) was obtained from a study of cytomegalovirus exposure and HLA in healthy donors. PCR employed 60 Vbeta and 13 Jbeta primers. Some clones are missing from TCRdb's copy, which holds only in-frame ones; the method was immunoSEQ multiplex PCR. In the table there are about 110,000 clones, approximately 15% of which are singletons. Germline CDR1 reads SGDLS; CDR2 reads YYNGEE. This CDR3 is built from 18 residues. The J segment lost 0 bases and the V segment lost 2 bases, leaving 9 bases of the junction unmatched. Sample: PBMCs. The clonotype comes from a woman in her late teens or twenties in good health and CMV-seronegative. This chain joins TRBV9 and TRBJ2-3; 10 nucleotides agree with TRBD2. The CDR3 nucleotides read TGTGCCAGCAGCGTCCAATCCGGACTAGCGGCTAGCACAGATACGCAGTATTTT. Translation gives CASSVQSGLAASTDTQYF.